The next 32 T cell receptor beta chains were all read from a single sample in a study of long-term antiretroviral therapy in people with HIV (dated by TCRdb to the early 2020s). Sequencing of the TRB variable region was done with the immunoSEQ hsTCRB v3.0 assay at survey level resolution. Sourced from immuneACCESS, this table was stored by TCRdb with only in-frame sequences that have V and J called. A share of the clones is absent; for the studies checked, an unresolved V gene accounts for under half, and the remainder has no known explanation. The sample contains 22,000 or so clones, around 82% of them found a single time. The top ten hold 12% to 15% of the sample. The specimen comprised unsorted PBMCs, sampled 2.9 years after starting antiretroviral therapy. The receptors come from a woman in her twenties or thirties with HIV.

The chain uses TRBV6-5 and TRBJ2-7; TRBD2 matches 8 bases. The V gene end was trimmed by 2 bases and the J gene end by 0 bases; junction bases not matched to a gene: 0. Germline loops: CDR1 MNHEY, CDR2 SVGAGI. The CDR3 consists of 14 residues. The CDR3 protein is CASSYGTSSYEQYF. CDR3 bases: TGTGCCAGCAGTTACGGGACTAGCTCCTACGAGCAGTACTTC.

The J gene is TRBJ2-5, the V gene TRBV30, with D possibly called TRBD1 or TRBD2 (5 bases each). CDR3 length equals 13 residues. CDR1 and CDR2 from the germline V gene are GTSNPN and SVGIG (reference sequence). Trimming took 0 bases from V and 6 from J, leaving 11 bases between them. CDR3 residues: CAWSVQWGQTQYF. In nucleotides, the CDR3 is TGTGCCTGGAGTGTACAATGGGGACAGACCCAGTACTTC.

This chain connects TRBV9 to TRBJ1-1, with D uncertain. Germline V lookup: CDR1 SGDLS, CDR2 YYNGEE. The CDR3 is made up of 13 amino acids. With 4 bases removed from V and 1 base from J, the gap between germline ends came to 8 bases. In DNA, the CDR3 is TGTGCCAGCAGCCCCGTCGGGAACACTGAAGCTTTCTTT. This gives the protein CASSPVGNTEAFF.

This chain joins TRBV11-2 and TRBJ1-5; the D gene is possibly TRBD1 (5 bases). V shed 4 bases and J shed 3 bases, with 10 bases lying between them. Germline lookup yields CDR1 SGHAT and CDR2 FQNNGV. There are 14 residues in the CDR3. CDR3 DNA: TGTGCCAGCAGCTCAGTGGGGGACAATCAGCCCCAGCATTTT. Its translation: CASSSVGDNQPQHF.

This clone has a handful of counts. This sequence joins TRBV7-5 and TRBJ2-7; the D segment call TRBD2 is taken from the table without a DNA check. TRBV7-5 is a documented pseudogene. This CDR3 has 14 residues. The CDR3 is CVRSAASRFYEQYV. The CDR3, as DNA: TGTGTCAGAAGCGCAGCGTCCCGATTCTACGAGCAGTACGTC.

The V and J genes are TRBV6-1 and TRBJ1-3; 9 nucleotides match TRBD1. With 6 bases clipped from V and 6 bases from J, the junction kept 9 bases outside the gene matches. The CDR3 covers 15 residues. Germline V gene data show CDR1 as MNHNS and CDR2 as SASEGT. Here the CDR3 reads CASRFAGTGKNTIYF. CDR3 DNA sequence: TGTGCCAGCAGATTTGCCGGGACAGGGAAAAACACCATATATTTT.

This rearrangement joins TRBV10-3 to TRBJ1-1; the D is unclear. V was pared by 10 bases and J by 2 bases, with 14 bases between. Germline CDR1 is ENHRY and CDR2 is SYGVKD. The CDR3 runs to 13 residues. CDR3 nucleotides: TGTGCCACCCGAGAGGTGATAAACACTGAAGCTTTCTTT. Protein sequence: CATREVINTEAFF.

The genes are TRBV1 and TRBJ1-5. TRBV1 is described as a pseudogene. This CDR3 contains 17 residues. The CDR3 region is CTSSLLRDGRGNQPQHF. The CDR3 DNA reads TGCACCAGCAGCCTTCTACGAGATGGGAGAGGCAATCAGCCCCAGCATTTT.

The J gene is TRBJ2-3, the V gene TRBV5-6; the D gene is possibly TRBD1 (6 bases). The length of the CDR3 is 15 residues. Germline V gene lookup returns CDR1 SGHDT and CDR2 YYEEEE. The V gene lost 5 bases and the J gene lost 7 bases, with 20 bases spanning the gap. The CDR3: CASSPTQGHANTQYF. CDR3 nucleotides: TGTGCCAGCAGTCCGACCCAGGGGCACGCGAATACGCAGTATTTT.

The rearrangement joins TRBV5-1 to TRBJ2-5; the D gene is possibly TRBD2 (5 bases). V was pared by 0 bases and J by 1 base, with 7 bases between. The germline V gene has CDR1 SGHRS and CDR2 YFSETQ. The CDR3 is 14 residues long. CDR3 coding DNA: TGCGCCAGCAGCTTGGCTACTAGCCAAGAGACCCAGTACTTC. This translates into CASSLATSQETQYF.

The chain combines TRBV30 with TRBJ2-1; 8 nucleotides line up with TRBD1. The CDR3 spans 14 residues. Germline V CDR1 and CDR2: GTSNPN, SVGIG (reference sequence). V lost 1 base to trimming and J lost 7 bases; unmatched junction nucleotides: 6. CDR3 protein: CAWSGRQGFNEQFF. The CDR3 nucleotides read TGTGCCTGGAGTGGGAGACAGGGGTTTAATGAGCAGTTCTTC.

This clone has just a few counts. This chain joins TRBV6-5 and TRBJ1-6; 7 bases match TRBD1. The V segment lost 0 bases and the J segment 10 bases; nucleotides outside the gene matches: 6. Germline V gene sequence: CDR1 MNHEY, CDR2 SVGAGI. The CDR3 runs to 15 residues. The CDR3: CASSYSVRGASPLHF. The DNA of the CDR3 is TGTGCCAGCAGTTACTCCGTCAGGGGGGCGTCACCCCTCCACTTT.

The V call is TRBV11-1, the J call TRBJ2-2, with D hard to call. Germline CDR1 is SGHAT and CDR2 is FQDESV (reference sequence). Trimming pared 5 bases from V and 0 bases from J, leaving 10 bases between. The CDR3 spans 15 residues. CDR3 amino acids: CASSRDIANTGELFF. CDR3 coding DNA: TGTGCCAGCAGCCGCGACATCGCGAACACCGGGGAGCTGTTTTTT.

The chain is built from TRBV6-6 and TRBJ2-6; D is uncertain. Trimming left V 8 bases short and J 1 base short, with 6 bases between. This CDR3 has 13 residues. From germline, CDR1 is MNHNY and CDR2 SVGAGI (reference sequence). The CDR3 is CASLESGANVLTF. In DNA, the CDR3 is TGTGCCAGCTTAGAGTCTGGGGCCAACGTCCTGACTTTC.

Only one count was recorded for this clone. The J gene is TRBJ1-3, the V gene TRBV7-8; D remains ambiguous. Trimming left V 5 bases short and J 3 bases short, with 11 bases between. Germline loops: CDR1 SGHVS, CDR2 FQNEAQ. The CDR3 loop spans 14 amino acids. The CDR3 DNA follows: TGTGCCAGCAGCAACAAAGGGCGTGGAAACACCATATATTTT. Its translation: CASSNKGRGNTIYF.

This sequence joins TRBV18 and TRBJ1-1, with 8 positions matching TRBD1. Germline V gene sequence: CDR1 KGHSH, CDR2 LQKENI. V was clipped by 2 bases and J by 3 bases; unmatched bases: 11. This CDR3 comprises 17 residues. CDR3 DNA sequence: TGTGCCAGCTCACCATTTCTCCAGGGGGCAGTGGACACTGAAGCTTTCTTT. Its protein product is CASSPFLQGAVDTEAFF.

The table lists this clone with a count of one. This chain joins TRBV4-2 and TRBJ2-3, with 9 bases lining up with TRBD2. Germline V gene data show CDR1 as LGHNA and CDR2 as YNFKEQ. This CDR3 is built from 16 residues. Germline trimming cut 0 bases from V and 10 bases from J; bases unmatched to any gene: 11. CDR3 DNA sequence: TGTGCCAGCAGCCAAGAGTATTTTAGCGGGGGACTTCCGCAGTATTTT. Protein sequence: CASSQEYFSGGLPQYF.

The chain combines TRBV5-6 with TRBJ1-1, with no clear D. Germline CDR1 and CDR2: SGHDT and YYEEEE. V lost 1 base and J 4 bases, leaving 14 bases between the germline ends. The length of the CDR3 is 15 residues. The DNA for the CDR3 is TGTGCCAGCAGCTTGTGGGGAGTGCTCGGCACTGAAGCTTTCTTT. It yields the protein CASSLWGVLGTEAFF.

This chain links TRBV6-1 with TRBJ1-5; 7 bases are shared with TRBD1. The CDR3 consists of 15 residues. In germline, CDR1 is MNHNS, CDR2 SASEGT. V trimming: 5 bases; J trimming: 6 bases; junction bases outside the gene matches: 10. As DNA, the CDR3 is TGTGCCAGCAGTCCACGACAGGGATCCAGTCAGCCCCAGCATTTT. It yields the protein CASSPRQGSSQPQHF.

The rearrangement links TRBV5-5 to TRBJ1-1, with D perhaps TRBD1 (6 bases). CDR1 is SGHKS, CDR2 YYEKEE, per germline (reference sequence). This CDR3 has 13 residues. Trimming cost V 4 bases and J 4 bases, with 11 bases left between them. The CDR3 coding sequence is TGTGCCAGCAGCACCACAGGGAGCACTGAAGCTTTCTTT. Encoded protein: CASSTTGSTEAFF. Filled out from reference TRBV5-5 and TRBJ1-1, the complete variable domain reads DAGVTQSPTHLIKTRGQQVTLRCSPISGHKSVSWYQQVLGQGPQFIFQYYEKEERGRGNFPDRFSARQFPNYSSELNVNALLLGDSALYLCASSTTGSTEAFFGQGTRLTVV.

The chain uses TRBV19 and TRBJ1-2; D might be TRBD1 (5 bases). The CDR3 is made up of 14 amino acids. Between the trimmed V and J ends, which lost 3 bases and 2 bases, there was a span of 10 bases. Germline V CDR1 and CDR2: LNHDA, SQIVND (reference sequence). CDR3 region: CASSIDRGNYGYTF. DNA for the CDR3: TGTGCCAGTAGTATTGATCGGGGGAACTATGGCTACACCTTC.

This sequence joins TRBV28 and TRBJ1-1; a weak D match, TRBD1 (5 bases). V was pared by 6 bases and J by 0 bases, with 14 bases between. Germline CDR1 reads MDHEN; CDR2 reads SYDVKM. The CDR3 is 15 amino acids. The CDR3 protein is CASSPRQLMNTEAFF. CDR3 nucleotides: TGTGCCAGCAGCCCTCGACAGCTCATGAACACTGAAGCTTTCTTT.

The CDR3 sequence is CASTAARTGELFF. DNA for the CDR3: TGTGCCAGTACCGCCGCTAGAACCGGGGAGCTGTTTTTT. The chain employs TRBV19 and TRBJ2-2; D is ambiguous. CDR3 length: 13 residues. Germline CDR1 and CDR2: LNHDA and SQIVND (reference sequence). V lost 7 bases to trimming and J lost 5 bases, with 11 bases between them.

The chain recombines TRBV11-1 with TRBJ2-5; no definite D call. Germline V lookup: CDR1 SGHAT, CDR2 FQDESV (reference sequence). The CDR3 runs to 15 residues. V lost 6 bases, J lost 0 bases, and 14 bases lay in between. CDR3 loop: CASRVGQVDQETQYF. CDR3 in DNA: TGTGCCAGCAGAGTCGGCCAGGTGGACCAAGAGACCCAGTACTTC.

The gene calls are TRBV7-9 and TRBJ1-5; unclear D gene. This CDR3 has 12 amino acids. Germline V gene lookup returns CDR1 SEHNR and CDR2 FQNEAQ (reference sequence). Trimming took 5 bases from V and 3 from J, leaving 5 bases between them. As DNA, the CDR3 is TGTGCCAGCAGCCTCCCCAATCAGCCCCAGCATTTT. Amino acid sequence: CASSLPNQPQHF.

The chain combines TRBV27 with TRBJ2-3; D may be TRBD1 or TRBD2 (5 bases each). The V end lost 10 bases, the J end lost 6 bases, and 8 bases lay between the germline ends. The germline gives CDR1 MNHEY, CDR2 SMNVEV (reference sequence). There are 10 residues in the CDR3. The CDR3 loop is CAIGTDTQYF. CDR3 in DNA: TGTGCCATCGGGACGGATACGCAGTATTTT.

This chain connects TRBV27 to TRBJ2-2, with D uncertain. There are 12 residues in the CDR3. Per the germline V gene, CDR1 is MNHEY and CDR2 is SMNVEV (reference sequence). With 0 bases removed from V and 7 bases from J, the gap between germline ends came to 3 bases. CDR3 sequence reads: CASSLSGGELFF. CDR3 coding DNA: TGTGCCAGCAGTTTATCTGGCGGGGAGCTGTTTTTT.

V and J are TRBV19 and TRBJ2-1; no clear D. The V end was cut by 3 bases, the J end by 0 bases, with 12 bases between. Germline CDR1 is LNHDA and CDR2 is SQIVND (reference sequence). CDR3 length: 16 residues. In nucleotides, the CDR3 is TGTGCCAGTAGTATCGGGCCCACGAGCTCCTACAATGAGCAGTTCTTC. Translated: CASSIGPTSSYNEQFF.

V is TRBV29-1 and J is TRBJ2-3, with TRBD1 as a possible D gene (5 bases). The V end lost 4 bases, the J end lost 1 base, and 12 bases lay between the germline ends. Germline CDR1 reads SQVTM; CDR2 reads ANQGSEA. The CDR3 runs 14 residues. The CDR3 nucleotides are TGCAGCGTTGGAGGACACCTAGGCACAGATACGCAGTATTTT. Translating it yields CSVGGHLGTDTQYF.

V is TRBV5-1 and J is TRBJ2-7, with D hard to call. CDR3 length: 16 amino acids. Germline V gene sequence: CDR1 SGHRS, CDR2 YFSETQ. V was clipped by 0 bases and J by 3 bases, with 16 bases between them. Here the CDR3 reads CASSLGAVPDHYEQYV. CDR3 in DNA: TGCGCCAGCAGCTTGGGTGCGGTACCAGATCACTACGAGCAGTACGTC.

The genes are TRBV4-1 and TRBJ1-3, with a tentative D call TRBD1 (5 bases). The germline V gene has CDR1 MGHRA and CDR2 YSYEKL. The CDR3 has 15 residues. V gave up 0 bases and J gave up 8 bases, with 14 bases separating them. CDR3: CASSQEGLRGDTIYF. CDR3 nucleotides: TGCGCCAGCAGCCAAGAAGGCCTCCGAGGGGACACCATATATTTT.

The chain is built from TRBV5-1 and TRBJ1-4, with D unresolved. CDR3 length: 13 amino acids. The germline V gene encodes CDR1 SGHRS and CDR2 YFSETQ. V lost 7 bases and J lost 4, with 11 bases in between. CDR3 amino acids: CASQDGYNEKLFF. The DNA for the CDR3 is TGCGCCAGCCAGGACGGCTATAATGAAAAACTGTTTTTT.